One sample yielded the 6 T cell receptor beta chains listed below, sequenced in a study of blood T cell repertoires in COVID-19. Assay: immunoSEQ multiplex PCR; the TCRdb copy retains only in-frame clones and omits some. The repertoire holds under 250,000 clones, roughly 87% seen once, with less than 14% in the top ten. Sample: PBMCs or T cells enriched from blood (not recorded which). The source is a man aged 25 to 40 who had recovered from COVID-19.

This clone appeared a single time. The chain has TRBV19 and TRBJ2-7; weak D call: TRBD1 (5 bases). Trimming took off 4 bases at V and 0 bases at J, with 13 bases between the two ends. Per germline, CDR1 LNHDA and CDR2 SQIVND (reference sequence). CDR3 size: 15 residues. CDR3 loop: CASSRAGRSSYEQYF. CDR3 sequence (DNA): TGTGCCAGTAGTAGGGCAGGGCGCAGCTCCTACGAGCAGTACTTC.

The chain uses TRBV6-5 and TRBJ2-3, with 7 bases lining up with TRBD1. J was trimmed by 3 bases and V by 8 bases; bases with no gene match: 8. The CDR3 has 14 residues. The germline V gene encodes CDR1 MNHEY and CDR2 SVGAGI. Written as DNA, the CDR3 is TGTGCCAGCTCTAGACAGGGTTCTACAGATACGCAGTATTTT. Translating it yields CASSRQGSTDTQYF.

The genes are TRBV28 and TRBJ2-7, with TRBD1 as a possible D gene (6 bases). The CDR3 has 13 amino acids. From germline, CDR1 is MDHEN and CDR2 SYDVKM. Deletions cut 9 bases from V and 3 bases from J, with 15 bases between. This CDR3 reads CASVPGHVYEQYF. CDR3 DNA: TGTGCCAGTGTTCCGGGACACGTCTACGAGCAGTACTTC.

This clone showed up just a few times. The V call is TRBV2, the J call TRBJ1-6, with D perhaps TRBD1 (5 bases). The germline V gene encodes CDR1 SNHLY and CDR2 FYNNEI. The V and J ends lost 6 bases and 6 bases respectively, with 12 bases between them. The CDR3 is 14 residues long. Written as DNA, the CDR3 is TGTGCCAGCAGGCTGGGACTAGGTAATTCACCCCTCCACTTT. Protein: CASRLGLGNSPLHF.

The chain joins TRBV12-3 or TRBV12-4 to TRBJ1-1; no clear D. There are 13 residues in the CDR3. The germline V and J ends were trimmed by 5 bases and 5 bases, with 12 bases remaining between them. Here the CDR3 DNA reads TGTGCCAGCAGTCTCGAGGTCGGGACTGAAGCTTTCTTT. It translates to CASSLEVGTEAFF.

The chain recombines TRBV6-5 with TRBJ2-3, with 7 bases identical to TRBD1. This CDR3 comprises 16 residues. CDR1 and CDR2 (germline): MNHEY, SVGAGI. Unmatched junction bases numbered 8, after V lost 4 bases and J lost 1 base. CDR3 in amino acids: CASSSRQGAGTDTQYF. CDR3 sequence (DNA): TGTGCCAGCAGTTCCCGACAGGGAGCCGGCACAGATACGCAGTATTTT.